One and the same sample provided the 28 T cell receptor beta chains below, sequenced in a study of response to subunit inactivated influenza vaccine. TCRdb re-derived calls from the RT-PCR reads in MiXCR, one entry per CDR3 protein. The data contain approximately 520,000 distinct CDR3 sequences, about 25% of them singletons. Specimen: CD4+ T cells sorted from PBMCs, collected 4 to 6 days after vaccination. Every receptor here comes from a man over 45 who received an inactivated influenza vaccine.

The V call is TRBV12-3 or TRBV12-4, the J call TRBJ2-4, with TRBD2 identical over 7 bases. The length of the CDR3 is 17 residues. After removal of 6 bases from V and 0 bases from J, the junction contained 11 bases not matched to a gene. The CDR3 sequence: CASRGRGGDVAKNIQYF. The DNA for the CDR3 is TGTGCCAGCAGGGGGAGGGGAGGGGACGTAGCCAAAAACATTCAGTACTTC.

The V and J genes are TRBV29-1 and TRBJ2-3; 11 bases fit TRBD2. Losses at the gene ends were 8 bases for V and 4 bases for J; bases not matched to a gene: 5. The CDR3 is made up of 13 amino acids. CDR1 is SQVTM, CDR2 ANQGSEA, per germline. Here the CDR3 DNA reads TGCAGCACCCGGACTAGCGGGTCAGATACGCAGTATTTT. Protein product: CSTRTSGSDTQYF.

The V gene is TRBV7-2, the J gene TRBJ2-7; D possibly corresponds to TRBD1 (6 bases). The CDR3 runs 16 residues. Germline V gives CDR1 SGHTA, CDR2 FQGNSA. The V end was cut by 5 bases, the J end by 0 bases, with 17 bases between. Written as DNA, the CDR3 is TGTGCCAGCAGCAAAGGGGGTGTAGTTCACTCCTACGAGCAGTACTTC. Encoded protein: CASSKGGVVHSYEQYF.

The V call is TRBV7-8, the J call TRBJ2-7; 7 positions agree with TRBD1. The germline CDR1 and CDR2 sequences are SGHVS and FQNEAQ. CDR3 length: 15 residues. The V segment lost 6 bases and the J segment 1 base; nucleotides outside the gene matches: 9. CDR3 sequence (DNA): TGTGCCAGCAGACGGACAGGCGGCCTATCCTACGAGCAGTACTTC. Its protein product is CASRRTGGLSYEQYF.

This clonotype was detected only a few times. The rearrangement links TRBV20-1 to TRBJ2-7; 8 nucleotides line up with TRBD1. Germline V gene sequence: CDR1 DFQATT, CDR2 SNEGSKA (reference sequence). Unmatched junction bases numbered 4, after V lost 6 bases and J lost 3 bases. The CDR3 covers 12 residues. For the CDR3, the DNA is TGCAGTGCCGAAACAGGGGGCTACGAGCAGTACTTC. This translates into CSAETGGYEQYF.

This clonotype turned up a few times. The chain joins TRBV7-9 to TRBJ2-1, with 8 bases matching TRBD2. Germline V gives CDR1 SEHNR, CDR2 FQNEAQ (reference sequence). The CDR3 has 16 amino acids. J was trimmed by 1 base and V by 3 bases; bases with no gene match: 5. CDR3 in DNA: TGTGCCAGCAGCTTGGGCGGGGGGAGGTCCTACAATGAGCAGTTCTTC. Translating gives CASSLGGGRSYNEQFF.

V gene TRBV7-2 combines with J gene TRBJ1-2, with no clear D. V lost 1 base and J lost 5, with 8 bases in between. The CDR3 sequence is 13 residues long. The germline gives CDR1 SGHTA, CDR2 FQGNSA. Here the CDR3 reads CASSLDSQYGYTF. DNA for the CDR3: TGTGCCAGCAGCTTAGACAGTCAGTATGGCTACACCTTC.

This clonotype was counted only a few times. The chain joins TRBV27 to TRBJ1-5, with D hard to call. V was trimmed by 2 bases and J by 1 base, leaving 9 bases between them. The CDR3 length is 15 residues. Germline V gene lookup returns CDR1 MNHEY and CDR2 SMNVEV (reference sequence). In DNA form, the CDR3 reads TGTGCCAGCAGTTTAAGGCAGTGGAGCAATCAGCCCCAGCATTTT. Its protein is CASSLRQWSNQPQHF.

CDR3 loop: CASSLDGIPTSETQYF. The CDR3 nucleotides read TGTGCCAGCAGCTTGGATGGGATCCCCACAAGTGAGACCCAGTACTTC. The rearrangement joins TRBV5-5 to TRBJ2-5, with D uncertain. Germline V gene lookup returns CDR1 SGHKS and CDR2 YYEKEE (reference sequence). With 0 bases removed from V and 5 bases from J, the gap between germline ends came to 17 bases. There are 16 residues in the CDR3.

J is TRBJ1-1 and V is TRBV5-1; 10 positions agree with TRBD1. Germline V gene data show CDR1 as SGHRS and CDR2 as YFSETQ. The CDR3 extends over 14 amino acids. Unmatched junction bases numbered 3, after V lost 3 bases and J lost 4 bases. As DNA, the CDR3 is TGCGCCAGCAGCTGGGGGGACAGGGGCACTGAAGCTTTCTTT. As protein: CASSWGDRGTEAFF.

This rearrangement joins TRBV5-1 to TRBJ1-1; 8 bases fit TRBD1. Looked up from germline, CDR1 is SGHRS and CDR2 is YFSETQ. V was pared by 4 bases and J by 1 base, with 6 bases of the junction left unmatched. CDR3 length equals 15 residues. This CDR3 reads CASSTQGARNTEAFF. The CDR3, as DNA: TGCGCCAGCAGCACGCAGGGGGCTAGGAACACTGAAGCTTTCTTT.

The rearrangement joins TRBV10-3 to TRBJ1-5; TRBD1 aligns across 7 bases. The trim removed 8 bases at V and 9 bases at J, leaving 10 bases unmatched. Germline lookup yields CDR1 ENHRY and CDR2 SYGVKD. CDR3 length: 13 amino acids. In DNA, the CDR3 is TGTGCCATCTCGACAGGGAGAGGTCGGCCCCAGCATTTT. This encodes CAISTGRGRPQHF.

This clonotype was seen more than once but under ten times. The chain joins TRBV10-3 to TRBJ2-7; weak D call: TRBD1 (6 bases). V was shortened by 6 bases and J by 3 bases, with 12 bases between the two germline ends. This CDR3 contains 13 residues. Per germline, CDR1 ENHRY and CDR2 SYGVKD. The CDR3 region has the DNA TGTGCCATCAGCCCCACAGGGATCTACGAGCAGTACTTC. Protein sequence: CAISPTGIYEQYF.

This clonotype was observed a handful of times. This chain uses TRBV18 with TRBJ2-7, with a possible D match to TRBD2 (5 bases). Trimming shortened V by 1 base and J by 4 bases, and 17 bases separated the two germline ends. Germline CDR1 reads KGHSH; CDR2 reads LQKENI. The CDR3 runs 16 residues. The CDR3 spells CASSPQRGLGGYEQYF. CDR3 sequence (DNA): TGTGCCAGCTCACCACAAAGAGGCCTAGGAGGTTACGAGCAGTACTTC.

A few counts support this clonotype. The chain couples TRBV6-1 to TRBJ2-3; maybe TRBD2 (5 bases). CDR1 is MNHNS and CDR2 is SASEGT in the germline V gene. V lost 6 bases and J 0 bases, leaving 16 bases between the germline ends. The CDR3 covers 16 residues. CDR3 DNA sequence: TGTGCCAGCAGAAGCCGGACTTATGCTAGCACAGATACGCAGTATTTT. Its protein product is CASRSRTYASTDTQYF.

The chain joins TRBV28 to TRBJ2-7, with a possible D match to TRBD2 (5 bases). This CDR3 has 13 amino acids. CDR1 is MDHEN, CDR2 SYDVKM, per germline. Trimming removed 7 bases at V and 2 bases at J, with 12 bases between. CDR3 sequence reads: CASTGLLPYEQYF. DNA for the CDR3: TGTGCCAGCACCGGACTTCTCCCCTACGAGCAGTACTTC.

The gene calls are TRBV7-9 and TRBJ2-2, with D perhaps TRBD2 (6 bases). Between the trimmed V and J ends, which lost 5 bases and 3 bases, there was a span of 16 bases. Germline V lookup: CDR1 SEHNR, CDR2 FQNEAQ (reference sequence). The length of the CDR3 is 16 residues. The CDR3 coding sequence is TGTGCCAGCAGCGCCGTGTCGTGGAGGGACACCGGGGAGCTGTTTTTT. As protein: CASSAVSWRDTGELFF.

CDR3 in DNA: TGTGCCAGCAGCATAAGAGGGGACATAGAAGAAAAACTGTTTTTT. Translation: CASSIRGDIEEKLFF. The chain uses TRBV9 and TRBJ1-4, with D perhaps matching TRBD1 (6 bases). CDR1 and CDR2 from the germline V gene are SGDLS and YYNGEE. The V and J ends lost 4 bases and 8 bases respectively, with 18 bases between them. This CDR3 region has 15 residues.

This clonotype showed up many times. This chain uses TRBV27 with TRBJ1-6, with D hard to call. The germline gives CDR1 MNHEY, CDR2 SMNVEV (reference sequence). This CDR3 has 12 residues. V lost 3 bases to trimming and J lost 9 bases, with 6 bases between them. CDR3 sequence (DNA): TGTGCCAGCAGTTTTATTTCTTCACCCCTCCACTTT. It encodes CASSFISSPLHF.

This clonotype was seen repeatedly, ten times or more. This rearrangement joins TRBV5-1 to TRBJ2-1, with TRBD2 matching 11 bases. Losses at the gene ends were 3 bases for V and 2 bases for J; bases not matched to a gene: 4. This CDR3 has 16 amino acids. Germline loops: CDR1 SGHRS, CDR2 YFSETQ. Written as DNA, the CDR3 is TGCGCCAGCAGCTACGGGACTAGCGGCGCCTACAATGAGCAGTTCTTC. Translated: CASSYGTSGAYNEQFF.

This clonotype appeared a few times. The chain combines TRBV5-1 with TRBJ1-1; no clear D gene. Trimming took off 3 bases at V and 1 base at J, with 10 bases between the two ends. The CDR3 is 14 residues long. Per the germline V gene, CDR1 is SGHRS and CDR2 is YFSETQ. The CDR3 is CASSSSPSNTEAFF. The CDR3, as DNA: TGCGCCAGCAGCTCCTCTCCGTCGAACACTGAAGCTTTCTTT. The full variable domain, its missing parts supplied by reference TRBV5-1 and TRBJ1-1, is KAGVTQTPRYLIKTRGQQVTLSCSPISGHRSVSWYQQTPGQGLQFLFEYFSETQRNKGNFPGRFSGRQFSNSRSEMNVSTLELGDSALYLCASSSSPSNTEAFFGQGTRLTVV.

V usage is TRBV27 and J usage is TRBJ2-2; unclear D gene. The length of the CDR3 is 12 residues. Germline lookup yields CDR1 MNHEY and CDR2 SMNVEV (reference sequence). Trimming stripped 2 bases from V and 8 bases from J, with 6 bases between. CDR3 in amino acids: CASSLGLGELFF. In nucleotides, the CDR3 is TGTGCCAGCAGTTTAGGGTTGGGGGAGCTGTTTTTT.

The chain uses TRBV7-8 and TRBJ2-5, with 12 bases identical to TRBD2. CDR1 is SGHVS and CDR2 is FQNEAQ in the germline V gene. The ends lost 5 bases at V and 2 bases at J; junction bases unmatched: 9. The CDR3 totals 17 residues. CDR3 residues: CASSKPGLAGPQETQYF. The CDR3, as DNA: TGTGCCAGCAGCAAACCGGGACTAGCGGGTCCACAAGAGACCCAGTACTTC.

V gene TRBV20-1 combines with J gene TRBJ2-1; weak D call: TRBD1 (6 bases). Germline V gene lookup returns CDR1 DFQATT and CDR2 SNEGSKA (reference sequence). The CDR3 covers 16 residues. Trimming took off 1 base at V and 6 bases at J, with 19 bases between the two ends. Here the CDR3 reads CSARVDTGLLSNEQFF. The CDR3 DNA follows: TGCAGTGCTAGAGTGGATACAGGGTTGCTGAGCAATGAGCAGTTCTTC.

This clonotype was seen a few times. The V gene is TRBV20-1, the J gene TRBJ1-1; 8 bases align to TRBD1. The germline V gene encodes CDR1 DFQATT and CDR2 SNEGSKA (reference sequence). The CDR3 contains 16 residues. Trimming cost V 5 bases and J 1 base; bases outside gene matches: 12. This chain's CDR3 is CSAYGVGTGSNTEAFF. Here the CDR3 DNA reads TGCAGTGCTTACGGGGTAGGGACAGGCTCGAACACTGAAGCTTTCTTT.

The chain links TRBV30 to TRBJ1-1; 7 bases are shared with TRBD1. V was pared by 3 bases and J by 1 base, with 2 bases of the junction left unmatched. Per the germline V gene, CDR1 is GTSNPN and CDR2 is SVGIG (reference sequence). The CDR3 spans 13 residues. CDR3 protein: CAWSKGANTEAFF. The CDR3 nucleotides are TGTGCCTGGAGCAAGGGGGCGAACACTGAAGCTTTCTTT.

The chain employs TRBV7-2 and TRBJ2-5; 8 bases align to TRBD1. The CDR3 runs to 15 residues. V was pared by 2 bases and J by 4 bases, with 6 bases of the junction left unmatched. The germline V gene has CDR1 SGHTA and CDR2 FQGNSA. CDR3 protein: CASSLRQGAGETQYF. The CDR3 DNA sequence: TGTGCCAGCAGCTTACGTCAGGGGGCGGGAGAGACCCAGTACTTC.

The CDR3 coding sequence is TGTGCCAGCAGCACGACAGGGGCGAATCAGCCCCAGCATTTT. Its translation is CASSTTGANQPQHF. The rearrangement uses TRBV7-9 and TRBJ1-5; TRBD1 agrees at 8 bases. With 5 bases clipped from V and 4 bases from J, the junction kept 4 bases outside the gene matches. The CDR3 covers 14 residues. CDR1 and CDR2 (germline): SEHNR, FQNEAQ (reference sequence).